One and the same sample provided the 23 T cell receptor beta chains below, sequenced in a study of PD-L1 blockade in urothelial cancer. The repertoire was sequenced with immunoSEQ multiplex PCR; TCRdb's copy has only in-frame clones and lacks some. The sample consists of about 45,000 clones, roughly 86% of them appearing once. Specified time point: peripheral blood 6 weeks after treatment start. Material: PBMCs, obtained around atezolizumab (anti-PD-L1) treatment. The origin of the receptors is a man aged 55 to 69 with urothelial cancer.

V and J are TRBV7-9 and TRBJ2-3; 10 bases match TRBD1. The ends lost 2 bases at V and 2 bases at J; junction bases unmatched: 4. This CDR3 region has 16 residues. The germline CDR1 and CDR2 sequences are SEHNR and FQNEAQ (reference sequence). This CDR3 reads CASSLRTGGNTDTQYF. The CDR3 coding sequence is TGTGCCAGCAGCTTAAGGACAGGGGGGAACACAGATACGCAGTATTTT.

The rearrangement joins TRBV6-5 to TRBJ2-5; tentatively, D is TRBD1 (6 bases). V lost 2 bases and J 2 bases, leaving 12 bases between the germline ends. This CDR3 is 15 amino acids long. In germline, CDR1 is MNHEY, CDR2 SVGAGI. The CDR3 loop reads CASSYDRRVQETQYF. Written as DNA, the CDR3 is TGTGCCAGCAGTTACGACAGGCGAGTACAAGAGACCCAGTACTTC.

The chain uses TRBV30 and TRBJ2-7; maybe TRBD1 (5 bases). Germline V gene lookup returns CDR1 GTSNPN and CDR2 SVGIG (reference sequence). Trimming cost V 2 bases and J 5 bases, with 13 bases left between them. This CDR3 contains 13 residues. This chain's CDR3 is CAWSPGFGNEQYF. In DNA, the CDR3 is TGTGCCTGGAGTCCAGGGTTCGGCAACGAGCAGTACTTC.

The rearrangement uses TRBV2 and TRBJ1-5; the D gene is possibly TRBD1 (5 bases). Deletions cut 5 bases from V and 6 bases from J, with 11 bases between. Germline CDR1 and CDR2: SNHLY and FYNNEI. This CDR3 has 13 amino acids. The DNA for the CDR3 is TGTGCCAGCAGTTGGGGGGGTAGTCAGCCCCAGCATTTT. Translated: CASSWGGSQPQHF. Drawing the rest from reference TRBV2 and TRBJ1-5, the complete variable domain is EPEVTQTPSHQVTQMGQEVILRCVPISNHLYFYWYRQILGQKVEFLVSFYNNEISEKSEIFDDQFSVERPDGSNFTLKIRSTKLEDSAMYFCASSWGGSQPQHFGDGTRLSIL.

The CDR3 DNA sequence: TGTGCCAGCAGCTTGGAACTTTCTAGCACAGATACGCAGTATTTT. Residues: CASSLELSSTDTQYF. The V gene is TRBV5-4, the J gene TRBJ2-3; unclear D gene. Germline V gene sequence: CDR1 SGHNT, CDR2 YYREEE (reference sequence). The ends were cut back, 0 bases at V and 0 bases at J, with 8 bases in the middle. The CDR3 spans 15 residues.

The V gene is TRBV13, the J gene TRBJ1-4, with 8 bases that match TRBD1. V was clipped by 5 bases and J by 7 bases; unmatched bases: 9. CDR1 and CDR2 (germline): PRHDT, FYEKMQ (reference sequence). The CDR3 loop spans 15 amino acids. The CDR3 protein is CASSPGTGYSEKLFF. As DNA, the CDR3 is TGTGCCAGCAGCCCGGGGACAGGTTATAGTGAAAAACTGTTTTTT.

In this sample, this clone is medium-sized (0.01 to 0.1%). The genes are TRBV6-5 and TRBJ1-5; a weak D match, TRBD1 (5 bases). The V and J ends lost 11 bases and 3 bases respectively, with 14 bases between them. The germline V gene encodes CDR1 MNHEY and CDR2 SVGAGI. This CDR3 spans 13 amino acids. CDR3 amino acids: CAAGGSSNQPQHF. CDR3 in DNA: TGTGCCGCCGGGGGGAGTTCCAATCAGCCCCAGCATTTT.

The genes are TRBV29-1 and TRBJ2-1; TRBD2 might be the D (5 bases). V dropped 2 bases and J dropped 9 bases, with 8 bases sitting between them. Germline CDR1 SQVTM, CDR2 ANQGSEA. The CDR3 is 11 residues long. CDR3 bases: TGCAGCGTTGAAAGACTAATTGAGCAGTTCTTC. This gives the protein CSVERLIEQFF.

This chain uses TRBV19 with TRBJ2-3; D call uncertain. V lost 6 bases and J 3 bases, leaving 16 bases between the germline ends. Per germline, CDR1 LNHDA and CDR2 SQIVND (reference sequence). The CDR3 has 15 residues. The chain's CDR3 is CASSLRVKRTDTQYF. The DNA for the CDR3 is TGTGCCAGTAGCCTACGGGTAAAGAGAACAGATACGCAGTATTTT.

The CDR3 DNA reads TGTGCCAGCAGTCCTTGGACAGGGGAGACAACCGGGGAGCTGTTTTTT. This gives the protein CASSPWTGETTGELFF. The chain uses TRBV28 and TRBJ2-2, with 9 bases lining up with TRBD1. Germline V gives CDR1 MDHEN, CDR2 SYDVKM. This CDR3 has 16 residues. Trimming removed 5 bases from V and 5 bases from J; junction bases left unmatched: 9.

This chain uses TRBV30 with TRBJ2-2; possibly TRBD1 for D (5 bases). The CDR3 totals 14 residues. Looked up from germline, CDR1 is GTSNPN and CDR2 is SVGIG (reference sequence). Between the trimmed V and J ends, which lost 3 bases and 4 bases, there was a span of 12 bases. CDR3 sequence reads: CAWSASGFTGELFF. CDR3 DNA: TGTGCCTGGAGCGCTTCAGGGTTCACCGGGGAGCTGTTTTTT.

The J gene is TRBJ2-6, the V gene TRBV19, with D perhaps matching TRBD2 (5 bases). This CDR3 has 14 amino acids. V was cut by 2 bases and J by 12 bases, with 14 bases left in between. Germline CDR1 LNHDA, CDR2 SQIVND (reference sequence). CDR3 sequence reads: CASSISPSSGVLTF. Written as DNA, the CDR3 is TGTGCCAGTAGTATATCACCTTCAAGCGGCGTCCTGACTTTC.

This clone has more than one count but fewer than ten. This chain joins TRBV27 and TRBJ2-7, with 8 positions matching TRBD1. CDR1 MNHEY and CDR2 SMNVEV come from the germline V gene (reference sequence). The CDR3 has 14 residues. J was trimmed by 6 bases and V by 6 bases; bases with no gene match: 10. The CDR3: CASRTGQAGGEQYF. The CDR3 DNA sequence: TGTGCCAGCAGGACGGGACAGGCCGGGGGCGAGCAGTACTTC.

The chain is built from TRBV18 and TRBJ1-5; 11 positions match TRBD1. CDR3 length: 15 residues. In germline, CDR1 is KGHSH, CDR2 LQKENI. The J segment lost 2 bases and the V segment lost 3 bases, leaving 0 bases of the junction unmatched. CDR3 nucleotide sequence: TGTGCCAGCTCACCGGGACAGGGGGGCAATCAGCCCCAGCATTTT. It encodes CASSPGQGGNQPQHF.

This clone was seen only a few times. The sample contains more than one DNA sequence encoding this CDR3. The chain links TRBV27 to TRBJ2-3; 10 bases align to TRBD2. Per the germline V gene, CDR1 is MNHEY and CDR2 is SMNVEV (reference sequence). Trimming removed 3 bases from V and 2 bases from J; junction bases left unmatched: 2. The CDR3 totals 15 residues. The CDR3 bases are TGTGCCAGCAGTTTTCTAGCGGGAGACACAGATACGCAGTATTTT. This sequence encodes CASSFLAGDTDTQYF.

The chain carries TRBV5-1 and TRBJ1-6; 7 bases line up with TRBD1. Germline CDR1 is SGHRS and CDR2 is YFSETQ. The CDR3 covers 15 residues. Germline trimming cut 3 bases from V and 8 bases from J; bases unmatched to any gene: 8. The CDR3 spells CASSWGTAGDSPLHF. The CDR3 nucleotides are TGCGCCAGCAGCTGGGGGACAGCGGGGGATTCACCCCTCCACTTT.

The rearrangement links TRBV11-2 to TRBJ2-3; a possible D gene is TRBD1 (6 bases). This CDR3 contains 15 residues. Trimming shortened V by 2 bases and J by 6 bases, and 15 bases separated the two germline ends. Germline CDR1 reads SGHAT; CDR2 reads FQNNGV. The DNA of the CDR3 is TGTGCCAGCAGCTTATTGGGGGCCGTAGGCGATACGCAGTATTTT. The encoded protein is CASSLLGAVGDTQYF.

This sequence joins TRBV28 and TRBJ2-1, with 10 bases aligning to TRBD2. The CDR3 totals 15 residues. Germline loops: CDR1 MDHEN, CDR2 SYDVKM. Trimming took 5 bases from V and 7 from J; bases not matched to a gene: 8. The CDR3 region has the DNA TGTGCCAGCAGTCTACTAGCGGGACTTTCAAATGAGCAGTTCTTC. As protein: CASSLLAGLSNEQFF.

This chain's CDR3 is CAWSAFGRANTEAFF. CDR3 DNA: TGTGCCTGGAGCGCCTTTGGCAGGGCGAACACTGAAGCTTTCTTT. This chain joins TRBV30 and TRBJ1-1; possibly TRBD1 for D (5 bases). The germline gives CDR1 GTSNPN, CDR2 SVGIG (reference sequence). The germline V and J ends were trimmed by 3 bases and 1 base, with 15 bases remaining between them. CDR3 length: 15 amino acids.

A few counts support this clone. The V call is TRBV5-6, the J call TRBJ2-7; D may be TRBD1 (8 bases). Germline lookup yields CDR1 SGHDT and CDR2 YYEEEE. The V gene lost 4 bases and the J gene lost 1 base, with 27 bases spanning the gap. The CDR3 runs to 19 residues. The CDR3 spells CASSAYLDREGRISYEQYF. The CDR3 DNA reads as TGTGCCAGCAGCGCATATCTGGACAGGGAGGGACGAATTTCCTACGAGCAGTACTTC.

In DNA form, the CDR3 reads TGTGCCAGTAGTGTCAGGGAATCGGACTATGGCTACACCTTC. Its protein is CASSVRESDYGYTF. V is TRBV19 and J is TRBJ1-2; D is possibly TRBD1 (5 bases). V was clipped by 5 bases and J by 3 bases, with 13 bases between them. The CDR3 is 14 residues long. Germline-derived CDR1 and CDR2 are LNHDA and SQIVND (reference sequence).

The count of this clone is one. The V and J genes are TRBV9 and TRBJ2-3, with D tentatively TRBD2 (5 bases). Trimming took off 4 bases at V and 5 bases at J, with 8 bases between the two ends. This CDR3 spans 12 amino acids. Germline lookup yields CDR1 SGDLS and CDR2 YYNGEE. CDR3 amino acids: CASSREGDTQYF. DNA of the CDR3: TGTGCCAGCAGCAGAGAGGGAGATACGCAGTATTTT.

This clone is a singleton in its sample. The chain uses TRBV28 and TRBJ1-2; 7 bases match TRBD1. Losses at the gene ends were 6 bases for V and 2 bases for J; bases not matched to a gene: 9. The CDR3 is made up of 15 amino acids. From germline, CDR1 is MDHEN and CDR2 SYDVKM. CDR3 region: CASSTGASENYGYTF. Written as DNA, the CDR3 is TGTGCCAGCAGCACAGGGGCATCTGAGAACTATGGCTACACCTTC.